This T cell receptor beta chain was sequenced for a study of PD-1 blockade in classical Hodgkin lymphoma. V was shortened by 0 bases and J by 2 bases, with 23 bases between the two germline ends. The germline CDR1 and CDR2 sequences are GTSNPN and SVGIG (reference sequence). There are 19 residues in the CDR3. About this clone: What it recognizes is unknown.

Overall study findings and caveats: Significant TCR diversity gains by C4D1 occurred in CD4+ but not CD8+ cells. Diversity similar to that of newly diagnosed patients was seen at baseline in complete responders.

With no exception, relapse followed autologous stem cell transplantation in all patients, and brentuximab vedotin exposure varied. The method was immunoSEQ multiplex PCR; TCRdb's version includes in-frame clones alone and lacks a portion of them. Of approximately 60,000 clones in the sample, about 87% were seen once. Here the sequenced sample was peripheral blood mononuclear cells (PBMCs), taken at baseline. This chain joins TRBV30 and TRBJ1-5, with D possibly being TRBD1 (5 bases). The receptor's source is a human donor with classical Hodgkin lymphoma. Here the CDR3 DNA reads TGTGCCTGGAGTGTACGACCGGGGAAGGGGTATATTGGCAATCAGCCCCAGCATTTT. Protein product: CAWSVRPGKGYIGNQPQHF.